What follows describes a single TCR beta chain. Sequencing used immunoSEQ v3. Assay used: immunoSEQ multiplex PCR; TCRdb lists only in-frame clones, some missing. The sample gives about 7,200 clones, roughly 69% of which show up once; approximately 6.7% is in the top ten. Germline V gene lookup returns CDR1 SNHLY and CDR2 FYNNEI. The CDR3 covers 9 residues. Trimming took 8 bases from V and 13 from J, leaving 11 bases between them. The sample originates from a study of TIL therapy for anti-PD-1-resistant metastatic lung cancer. Across the study: Tumors had a median PD-L1 proportion score of more than 5%. Half of patients were current or former smokers. Tumors carried a median about 1.5 non-synonymous mutations per megabase.

As to time point: pre-treatment sample, taken before nivolumab and TIL therapy. Most excised metastases sampled were pleural nodules or supraclavicular lymph nodes. The source material was tumor tissue, sampled at baseline. The clonotype was recovered from a person between 30 and 80 years old with non-small cell lung cancer. This chain uses TRBV2 with TRBJ1-1, with a tentative D call TRBD1 (5 bases). The CDR3, as DNA: TGTGCCAGCCCCGGGGCGGTTTTCTTT. The encoded protein is CASPGAVFF.